Listed below are T cell receptor beta chains from one sample, sequenced in a study of cytomegalovirus exposure and HLA in healthy donors. Here immunoSEQ multiplex PCR was the method, and the copy in TCRdb shows in-frame clones only, minus some. Of approximately 250,000 clones in the sample, 80% to 90% were seen once. Input material: PBMCs. These receptors were collected from a girl aged 2-10 years in good health and CMV-seronegative. Both conserved end residues are part of each CDR3. A D gene is named only where the DNA matches it firmly. Clone size is not always given. Where it is, it says once, few, many or a class for expanded clones.

15 | TRBJ1-1 | TRBV5-6 | - | - | CASSSLDSPNTEAFF | TGTGCCAGCAGCTCGCTGGACAGCCCAAACACTGAAGCTTTCTTT
13 | TRBJ2-7 | TRBV5-6 | - | - | CASSYIEAYEQYF | TGTGCCAGCAGTTATATAGAGGCCTACGAGCAGTACTTC
16 | TRBJ1-1 | TRBV29-1 | - | - | CSGQEYEVGMDPEAFF | TGCAGCGGACAGGAATACGAGGTCGGTATGGATCCTGAAGCTTTCTTT
13 | TRBJ2-7 | TRBV11-3 | - | - | CASSLEQGHEQYF | TGTGCCAGCAGCTTAGAACAGGGACACGAGCAGTACTTC
13 | TRBJ2-7 | TRBV6-1 | - | - | CASGSSRAYEQYF | TGTGCCAGCGGTAGTTCCCGAGCCTACGAGCAGTACTTC
18 | TRBJ1-5 | TRBV19 | TRBD1 | once | CASRETGGVFIINQPQHF | TGTGCCAGTAGGGAGACAGGGGGCGTCTTTATTATCAATCAGCCCCAGCATTTT
13 | TRBJ1-2 | TRBV14 | TRBD1 | - | CASSPSTGDGYTF | TGTGCCAGCAGCCCATCGACAGGGGACGGCTACACCTTC
13 | TRBJ1-2 | TRBV14 | - | - | CASSPHRVDGYTF | TGTGCCAGCAGCCCCCACAGGGTTGATGGCTACACCTTC
19 | TRBJ2-7 | TRBV7-6 | - | once | CASSRSRDSSSGPTYEQYF | TGTGCCAGCAGCCGGAGTAGAGACAGCTCCTCAGGGCCTACCTACGAGCAGTACTTC
18 | TRBJ1-1 | TRBV5-6 | TRBD1 | - | CASSRNRGKLLMGTEAFF | TGTGCCAGCAGCCGAAACAGGGGGAAACTCCTCATGGGCACTGAAGCTTTCTTT
16 | TRBJ2-3 | TRBV5-1 | TRBD2 | - | CASSLELAGSTDTQYF | TGCGCCAGCAGCTTGGAACTAGCGGGGAGCACAGATACGCAGTATTTT
14 | TRBJ2-7 | TRBV13 | TRBD1 | - | CASSKGQGAREQYF | TGTGCCAGCAGCAAAGGACAGGGGGCGAGGGAGCAGTACTTC
18 | TRBJ2-7 | TRBV5-1 | TRBD1 | - | CASSLASKDRGQLYEQYF | TGCGCCAGCAGCTTGGCCTCAAAGGACAGGGGGCAACTCTACGAGCAGTACTTC
15 | TRBJ1-5 | TRBV27 | TRBD1 | - | CASSLSTGGGQPQHF | TGTGCCAGCAGTCTCTCGACAGGGGGAGGTCAGCCCCAGCATTTT
13 | TRBJ1-5 | TRBV2 | - | - | CASSDRMGIPQHF | TGTGCCAGTAGTGACAGGATGGGTATCCCCCAGCATTTT
14 | TRBJ2-3 | TRBV6-5 | TRBD1 | - | CASSYSDRGDTQYF | TGTGCCAGCAGTTACTCCGACAGGGGAGATACGCAGTATTTT
15 | TRBJ1-5 | TRBV12-5 | - | once | CASGKRHWAGQPQHF | TGTGCTAGTGGTAAACGACATTGGGCCGGCCAGCCCCAGCATTTT
14 | TRBJ2-3 | TRBV27 | TRBD2 | - | CASRLAGGTDTQYF | TGTGCCAGCAGACTAGCGGGGGGCACAGATACGCAGTATTTT
14 | TRBJ1-1 | TRBV5-1 | - | few | CASSLQGDGTEAFF | TGCGCCAGCAGCTTGCAGGGTGATGGCACTGAAGCTTTCTTT
14 | TRBJ2-7 | TRBV10-2 | - | few | CASSKNRDNYEQYF | TGCGCCAGCAGTAAGAATCGGGACAACTACGAGCAGTACTTC
11 | TRBJ2-7 | TRBV7-2 | - | few | CASSWAYEQYF | TGTGCCAGCAGCTGGGCATACGAGCAGTACTTC
17 | TRBJ1-1 | TRBV2 | - | - | CASSEAPLGGKNTEAFF | TGTGCCAGCAGTGAAGCGCCCTTAGGAGGGAAGAACACTGAAGCTTTCTTT
16 | TRBJ1-2 | TRBV4-1 | TRBD1 | - | CASGNIGTGGDYGYTF | TGCGCCAGCGGAAATATCGGGACAGGGGGCGACTATGGCTACACCTTC
14 | TRBJ1-1 | TRBV6-5 | - | few | CASSGDPVIAEAFF | TGTGCCAGCAGTGGAGACCCGGTAATCGCTGAAGCTTTCTTT
15 | TRBJ2-1 | TRBV5-1 | TRBD1 | - | CASSPPETGSNEQFF | TGCGCCAGCAGCCCGCCAGAGACAGGGAGCAATGAGCAGTTCTTC
14 | TRBJ1-2 | TRBV29-1 | - | - | CSVVAMGAGYGYTF | TGCAGCGTTGTAGCTATGGGTGCGGGCTATGGCTACACCTTC
15 | TRBJ2-2 | TRBV5-1 | TRBD2 | - | CASSSGGRNPGELFF | TGCGCCAGCAGTTCGGGCGGGAGAAACCCCGGGGAGCTGTTTTTT
13 | TRBJ1-1 | TRBV10-1 | TRBD1 | few | CASSFGQGDEAFF | TGCGCCAGCAGTTTCGGACAGGGTGATGAAGCTTTCTTT
12 | TRBJ1-2 | TRBV6-1 | - | - | CASRVHGDGYTF | TGTGCCAGCAGAGTGCACGGGGATGGCTACACCTTC
16 | TRBJ2-1 | TRBV5-1 | TRBD1 | few | CASSLIPGQGTNEQFF | TGCGCCAGCAGCTTAATCCCGGGACAGGGTACGAATGAGCAGTTCTTC
16 | TRBJ1-2 | TRBV6-1 | TRBD1 | - | CASSDNGQGANYGYTF | TGTGCCAGCAGTGATAATGGACAGGGGGCAAACTATGGCTACACCTTC
18 | TRBJ2-1 | TRBV19 | TRBD2 | - | CASSIEPPASGNYNEQFF | TGTGCCAGTAGTATAGAACCCCCGGCTAGCGGAAACTACAATGAGCAGTTCTTC
15 | TRBJ2-5 | TRBV6-5 | TRBD2 | - | CASSYYGRAQETQYF | TGTGCCAGCAGTTACTACGGGAGGGCACAAGAGACCCAGTACTTC
15 | TRBJ2-5 | TRBV9 | TRBD2 | - | CASSAETSVGEIQYF | TGTGCCAGCAGCGCAGAAACTAGCGTGGGGGAGATCCAGTACTTC
16 | TRBJ2-7 | TRBV7-2 | TRBD2 | - | CASSPGTSVTSYEQYF | TGTGCCAGCAGCCCAGGGACTAGCGTAACCTCCTACGAGCAGTACTTC
17 | TRBJ2-7 | TRBV5-5 | - | - | CASSLATLRVGLYEQYF | TGTGCCAGCAGCTTGGCAACTCTTAGGGTGGGACTCTACGAGCAGTACTTC
13 | TRBJ2-1 | TRBV27 | TRBD1 | - | CASSEDRGFEQFF | TGTGCCAGCAGTGAGGACAGGGGGTTTGAGCAGTTCTTC
16 | TRBJ2-1 | TRBV7-2 | TRBD2 | - | CASSFPPPPAGVMQFF | TGTGCCAGCAGCTTCCCCCCGCCCCCAGCGGGGGTTATGCAGTTCTTC
14 | TRBJ1-5 | TRBV5-1 | - | - | CASSLQGGNQPQHF | TGCGCCAGCAGCCTGCAGGGAGGTAATCAGCCCCAGCATTTT
13 | TRBJ1-5 | TRBV30 | TRBD1 | once | CAWSVKGAQPQHF | TGTGCCTGGAGTGTAAAGGGGGCGCAGCCCCAGCATTTT
14 | TRBJ2-1 | TRBV6-5 | TRBD2 | - | CASSSGGPTSEAFF | TGTGCCAGCAGTTCGGGGGGACCGACTAGCGAAGCGTTCTTC
16 | TRBJ2-3 | TRBV7-6 | - | - | CASSLGRVLHPGTQYF | TGTGCCAGCAGCTTAGGCAGGGTATTACACCCCGGTACGCAGTATTTT
14 | TRBJ1-2 | TRBV15 | - | - | CATSNLQGSYGYTF | TGTGCCACCAGCAACTTGCAGGGGAGCTATGGCTACACCTTC
15 | TRBJ1-4 | TRBV5-1 | - | - | CASSLGTVANEKLFF | TGCGCCAGCAGCTTGGGAACGGTAGCTAATGAAAAACTGTTTTTT
13 | TRBJ2-7 | TRBV5-1 | TRBD1 | - | CASSMGQGYEQYF | TGCGCCAGCAGCATGGGACAGGGCTACGAGCAGTACTTC
13 | TRBJ2-7 | TRBV4-1 | - | - | CASSQDRDYEQYF | TGCGCCAGCAGCCAAGACAGGGACTACGAGCAGTACTTC
14 | TRBJ2-3 | TRBV5-1 | TRBD1 | - | CASSSDRGTDTQYF | TGCGCCAGCAGCTCGGACAGGGGGACAGATACGCAGTATTTT
18 | TRBJ2-2 | TRBV4-1 | - | - | CASSREPFSRVNTGELFF | TGCGCCAGCAGCCGCGAACCTTTTTCGAGGGTTAACACCGGGGAGCTGTTTTTT
16 | TRBJ2-7 | TRBV7-9 | - | - | CASSSVDKTGASEQYF | TGTGCCAGCAGCTCGGTCGATAAGACAGGCGCGAGCGAGCAGTACTTC
14 | TRBJ2-2 | TRBV5-8 | - | - | CASRGGGNTGELFF | TGTGCCAGCAGAGGAGGGGGCAACACCGGGGAGCTGTTTTTT
15 | TRBJ2-5 | TRBV6-1 | - | - | CASNEGDLSGETQYF | TGTGCCAGCAACGAAGGGGACTTATCCGGAGAGACCCAGTACTTC
12 | TRBJ2-5 | TRBV2 | TRBD2 | - | CASRGGWETQYF | TGTGCCAGCAGGGGAGGGTGGGAGACCCAGTACTTC
16 | TRBJ2-3 | TRBV6-5 | TRBD2 | - | CASSSPGLAGSDTQYF | TGTGCCAGCAGTTCCCCCGGACTAGCGGGGTCAGATACGCAGTATTTT
17 | TRBJ2-7 | TRBV5-5 | TRBD2 | - | CASSLEGSSGYIYEQYF | TGTGCCAGCAGCTTGGAGGGTTCTAGCGGATATATCTACGAGCAGTACTTC
14 | TRBJ2-7 | TRBV19 | TRBD1 | - | CASSIRQGAFEQYF | TGTGCCAGTAGTATACGGCAGGGGGCGTTTGAGCAGTACTTC
13 | TRBJ2-5 | TRBV5-1 | TRBD1 | - | CASSPQGEETQYF | TGCGCCAGCAGCCCCCAGGGGGAAGAGACCCAGTACTTC
13 | TRBJ2-1 | TRBV19 | TRBD2 | - | CASSSGGRREQFF | TGTGCCAGTAGTTCGGGGGGGCGGAGGGAGCAGTTCTTC
14 | TRBJ2-1 | TRBV2 | TRBD2 | - | CASSHLAGVNEQFF | TGTGCCAGCAGTCACCTAGCGGGGGTGAATGAGCAGTTCTTC
14 | TRBJ2-7 | TRBV2 | - | - | CASTGGAGAYEQYF | TGTGCCAGCACGGGCGGGGCTGGGGCCTACGAGCAGTACTTC